This TCR beta chain was identified in a study of T cell repertoires in cytomegalovirus infection. TCRdb redid the calling of the reads with MiXCR, one entry per CDR3 protein. Of 200,000 to 250,000 distinct CDR3 sequences in the sample, around 35% were seen once. This clonotype was counted many times. What it binds is unknown. Germline CDR1 is SGHVS and CDR2 is FQNEAQ. The V end lost 8 bases, the J end lost 4 bases, and 11 bases lay between the germline ends. The length of the CDR3 is 12 residues. Sequenced here: CD8+ T cells from cultured PBMCs, sampled from culture after CMV antigen stimulation. This chain connects TRBV7-8 to TRBJ1-2; D is possibly TRBD1 (5 bases). The receptor was isolated from a human donor in good health (CMV status not recorded). Some clones in this sample may be carry-over from other donors' samples. In DNA, the CDR3 is TGTGCCAGCTTAGGGGTGGGCTATGGCTACACCTTC. As protein: CASLGVGYGYTF.